The 13 T cell receptor beta chains listed next were all sequenced from one sample in a study of blood T cells in healthy people across ages. Sample-barcoded 5' priming and a J-beta primer mix drove a second PCR of roughly 6 to 12 cycles. TCRdb recomputed calls from the 5' RACE reads with MiXCR, one row per CDR3 protein. The data hold about 1.6 million distinct CDR3 sequences, with about 35% observed a single time. Sequenced sample: blood. The source of these receptors is a woman aged 25 to 39 in good health.

Remarks on this clonotype: Relative to the germline gene, one junction end is altered; a read error may explain this. The CDR3 region is CANSQEGGSPFYEQYF. The DNA for the CDR3 is TGCGCCAACAGCCAAGAGGGGGGGTCCCCATTTTACGAGCAGTACTTC. The chain has TRBV4-1 and TRBJ2-5; TRBD2 is a possible D gene (7 bases). The DNA end is a closer match to TRBJ2-7, so the J assignment may be wrong. This CDR3 has 16 amino acids. Germline CDR1 is MGHRA and CDR2 is YSYEKL.

This clonotype was counted only a few times. The CDR3 DNA follows: TGTGCCAGCAGCTTCCACTCAGGATACGAGCAGTACTTC. This encodes CASSFHSGYEQYF. The genes are TRBV11-2 and TRBJ2-7, with D uncertain. Looked up from germline, CDR1 is SGHAT and CDR2 is FQNNGV. With 3 bases removed from V and 4 bases from J, the gap between germline ends came to 10 bases. The CDR3 length is 13 residues.

The chain recombines TRBV11-2 with TRBJ2-7; D is possibly TRBD1 (5 bases). The germline V gene has CDR1 SGHAT and CDR2 FQNNGV. The CDR3 is made up of 15 amino acids. The V gene lost 6 bases and the J gene lost 0 bases, with 15 bases spanning the gap. The CDR3 spells CASSAPTVISYEQYF. Written as DNA, the CDR3 is TGTGCCAGCAGTGCCCCGACAGTGATCTCCTACGAGCAGTACTTC. Looking up the rest from reference TRBV11-2 and TRBJ2-7 gives the full variable domain: EAGVAQSPRYKIIEKRQSVAFWCNPISGHATLYWYQQILGQGPKLLIQFQNNGVVDDSQLPKDRFSAERLKGVDSTLKIQPAKLEDSAVYLCASSAPTVISYEQYFGPGTRLTVT.

This clonotype was observed a few times. The chain recombines TRBV5-1 with TRBJ2-1; D perhaps matches TRBD1 (6 bases). Germline V gene sequence: CDR1 SGHRS, CDR2 YFSETQ. This CDR3 is 14 amino acids long. V lost 4 bases, J lost 9 bases, and 17 bases lay in between. The CDR3 DNA sequence: TGCGCCAGCAGCCGCCTAAACAGGGAAGGTGAGCAGTTCTTC. Its protein product is CASSRLNREGEQFF.

This clonotype appeared many times. The chain uses TRBV29-1 and TRBJ1-2, with D possibly matching TRBD1 (5 bases). The ends were cut back, 4 bases at V and 2 bases at J, with 11 bases in the middle. The germline V gene encodes CDR1 SQVTM and CDR2 ANQGSEA. There are 13 residues in the CDR3. The DNA for the CDR3 is TGCAGCGTTGGGGGGGGGTTGAACTATGGCTACACCTTC. This gives the protein CSVGGGLNYGYTF.

The gene calls are TRBV2 and TRBJ1-2; D may be TRBD1 (6 bases). Per germline, CDR1 SNHLY and CDR2 FYNNEI. Trimming stripped 5 bases from V and 8 bases from J, with 15 bases between. CDR3 length: 13 residues. CDR3 sequence: CASSQSNRDGYTF. The CDR3 DNA follows: TGTGCCAGCAGTCAATCAAACAGGGACGGCTACACCTTC.

This clonotype was counted between two and nine times. V and J are TRBV5-8 and TRBJ1-5; unclear D gene. Per germline, CDR1 SGHTS and CDR2 YDEGEE. Trimming took off 4 bases at V and 11 bases at J, with 22 bases between the two ends. The CDR3 is 15 residues long. The CDR3 nucleotides read TGTGCCAGCAGCAGCGGGGAACAGTTAACGTCGGCCCAGCATTTT. Amino acid sequence: CASSSGEQLTSAQHF. The variable domain in full, with the rest retrieved from reference TRBV5-8 and TRBJ1-5, is EAGVTQSPTHLIKTRGQQATLRCSPISGHTSVYWYQQALGLGLQFLLWYDEGEERNRGNFPPRFSGRQFPNYSSELNVNALELEDSALYLCASSSGEQLTSAQHFGDGTRLSIL.

This clonotype has a handful of counts. The rearrangement uses TRBV7-3 and TRBJ2-2, with 8 bases aligning to TRBD2. Germline lookup yields CDR1 SGHTA and CDR2 FQGTGA. V lost 5 bases, J lost 6 bases, and 2 bases stayed unmatched. This CDR3 contains 13 residues. The CDR3 bases are TGTGCCAGCAGCACGGGGGGGCCCGGGGAGCTGTTTTTT. Amino acids: CASSTGGPGELFF. Supplemented by reference TRBV7-3 and TRBJ2-2, the full variable domain reads GAGVSQTPSNKVTEKGKYVELRCDPISGHTALYWYRQSLGQGPEFLIYFQGTGAADDSGLPNDRFFAVRPEGSVSTLKIQRTERGDSAVYLCASSTGGPGELFFGEGSRLTVL.

This clonotype was seen many times. The chain joins TRBV29-1 to TRBJ2-3, with D possibly matching TRBD2 (6 bases). The CDR3 is made up of 14 amino acids. Germline V lookup: CDR1 SQVTM, CDR2 ANQGSEA. V lost 5 bases and J lost 6, with 18 bases in between. The CDR3 loop is CSVSGTQDVDTQYF. DNA of the CDR3: TGCAGCGTTTCCGGGACTCAGGACGTGGATACGCAGTATTTT.

The table lists this clonotype with a count of one. CDR3 in amino acids: CASSDLAHTGELFF. The CDR3 DNA sequence: TGTGCCAGTAGTGACCTAGCTCACACCGGGGAGCTGTTTTTT. J is TRBJ2-2 and V is TRBV19, with D possibly matching TRBD2 (5 bases). Germline loops: CDR1 LNHDA, CDR2 SQIVND (reference sequence). With 5 bases removed from V and 3 bases from J, the gap between germline ends came to 10 bases. The CDR3 contains 14 residues.

This clonotype was picked up many times. This rearrangement joins TRBV7-2 to TRBJ2-3; 7 bases are shared with TRBD2. Germline CDR1 reads SGHTA; CDR2 reads FQGNSA. V gave up 6 bases and J gave up 4 bases; unmatched junction bases: 10. This CDR3 has 15 residues. CDR3 residues: CASRPITSVADTQYF. The DNA for the CDR3 is TGTGCCAGCAGACCGATCACTAGCGTCGCAGATACGCAGTATTTT. Supplemented by reference TRBV7-2 and TRBJ2-3, the full variable domain reads GAGVSQSPSNKVTEKGKDVELRCDPISGHTALYWYRQSLGQGLEFLIYFQGNSAPDKSGLPSDRFSAERTGGSVSTLTIQRTQQEDSAVYLCASRPITSVADTQYFGPGTRLTVL.

The V and J genes are TRBV2 and TRBJ1-2; no firm D call. The germline CDR1 and CDR2 sequences are SNHLY and FYNNEI. This CDR3 has 14 residues. Trimming left V 1 base short and J 6 bases short, with 12 bases between. CDR3 coding DNA: TGTGCCAGCAGTGAAGGGCAGCCGTTCGATGGCTACACCTTC. Its translation is CASSEGQPFDGYTF.

In its sample, this clonotype was seen many times. The rearrangement links TRBV29-1 to TRBJ2-7; D is perhaps TRBD1 (5 bases). V was trimmed by 4 bases and J by 3 bases, leaving 13 bases between them. Germline V lookup: CDR1 SQVTM, CDR2 ANQGSEA. The CDR3 loop spans 13 amino acids. The CDR3 here is CSVGGRASYEQYF. The CDR3 DNA reads TGCAGCGTTGGGGGCCGCGCTAGCTACGAGCAGTACTTC.